This T cell receptor beta chain is drawn from a study of neurological immune-mediated disorders. TCRdb ran MiXCR on the 5' RACE reads and lists one entry per CDR3 protein. The table has about 50,000 distinct CDR3 sequences, about 15% seen once. This CDR3 comprises 17 residues. CDR1 and CDR2 from the germline V gene are DFQATT and SNEGSKA (reference sequence). J was trimmed by 1 base and V by 3 bases; bases with no gene match: 7. What was sequenced was PBMCs. The sequence came from a man aged 55 to 69 in good health. The J gene is TRBJ1-6, the V gene TRBV20-1, with 9 bases aligning to TRBD1. For the CDR3, the DNA is TGCAGTGCTAGTTGGGGACAGGGACGATCCTATAATTCACCCCTCCACTTT. It encodes CSASWGQGRSYNSPLHF.